One sample yielded the 27 T cell receptor beta chains listed below, sequenced in a study of blood T cell repertoires in COVID-19. Clones were sequenced by immunoSEQ multiplex PCR, and TCRdb holds only the in-frame ones, with some missing. The data contain 250,000 or so clones, around 90% of them singletons. The sample taken for sequencing was peripheral blood. These TCRs come from a woman aged 60-75 years with COVID-19, enrolled during active disease.

The gene calls are TRBV27 and TRBJ1-4, with unresolved D. CDR3 length equals 15 residues. Germline CDR1 reads MNHEY; CDR2 reads SMNVEV (reference sequence). The V end lost 5 bases, the J end lost 7 bases, and 17 bases lay between the germline ends. CDR3 loop: CASSPTWRAAEKLFF. The CDR3 region has the DNA TGTGCCAGCAGTCCCACGTGGAGGGCGGCTGAAAAACTGTTTTTT.

V is TRBV5-1 and J is TRBJ2-1; 7 bases are shared with TRBD1. V trimming: 1 base; J trimming: 6 bases; junction bases outside the gene matches: 7. Germline loops: CDR1 SGHRS, CDR2 YFSETQ. This CDR3 contains 15 residues. The CDR3 reads CASSLLGGTGNEQFF. The CDR3 nucleotides read TGCGCCAGCAGCTTGCTAGGGGGCACCGGCAATGAGCAGTTCTTC.

The V gene is TRBV20-1, the J gene TRBJ2-1; TRBD2 agrees at 14 bases. The length of the CDR3 is 16 residues. Germline CDR1 DFQATT, CDR2 SNEGSKA (reference sequence). The V segment lost 3 bases and the J segment 6 bases; nucleotides outside the gene matches: 7. The CDR3 sequence is CSASHWTSGRFNEQFF. For the CDR3, the DNA is TGCAGTGCTAGTCATTGGACTAGCGGGAGGTTCAATGAGCAGTTCTTC.

The rearrangement links TRBV29-1 to TRBJ2-2, with 7 bases matching TRBD2. The V gene end was trimmed by 4 bases and the J gene end by 7 bases; junction bases not matched to a gene: 0. The CDR3 spans 11 residues. The germline gives CDR1 SQVTM, CDR2 ANQGSEA. The chain's CDR3 is CSVGEGGELFF. The CDR3 DNA sequence: TGCAGCGTTGGGGAGGGCGGGGAGCTGTTTTTT.

The chain carries TRBV9 and TRBJ1-2; D is ambiguous. V dropped 0 bases and J dropped 6 bases, with 18 bases sitting between them. The CDR3 is 16 amino acids. Germline V gene data show CDR1 as SGDLS and CDR2 as YYNGEE. Written as DNA, the CDR3 is TGTGCCAGCAGCGTAGCTCCCAACTCCGGTCCGAATGGCTACACCTTC. Protein: CASSVAPNSGPNGYTF.

The rearrangement links TRBV24-1 to TRBJ2-7; maybe TRBD2 (5 bases). The CDR3 totals 12 residues. V lost 4 bases, J lost 6 bases, and 9 bases lay in between. Germline V CDR1 and CDR2: KGHDR, SFDVKD. The CDR3 reads CATSEGAREQYF. CDR3 DNA sequence: TGTGCCACCAGTGAGGGAGCTCGCGAGCAGTACTTC.

This clone was detected only a few times. The chain employs TRBV7-9 and TRBJ1-6; the D is unclear. V gave up 0 bases and J gave up 5 bases, with 11 bases separating them. The CDR3 length is 16 residues. Germline V gene data show CDR1 as SEHNR and CDR2 as FQNEAQ (reference sequence). The CDR3 region has the DNA TGTGCCAGCAGCTTAGCGGCGGGGATAGATAATTCACCCCTCCACTTT. This gives the protein CASSLAAGIDNSPLHF. Full variable domain (outside the CDR3, taken from reference TRBV7-9 and TRBJ1-6): DTGVSQNPRHKITKRGQNVTFRCDPISEHNRLYWYRQTLGQGPEFLTYFQNEAQLEKSRLLSDRFSAERPKGSFSTLEIQRTEQGDSAMYLCASSLAAGIDNSPLHFGNGTRLTVT.

The chain couples TRBV7-9 to TRBJ1-1, with TRBD1 matching over 10 bases. The ends lost 5 bases at V and 4 bases at J; junction bases unmatched: 7. Germline V CDR1 and CDR2: SEHNR, FQNEAQ (reference sequence). The CDR3 extends over 15 amino acids. CDR3 region: CASSVTGTGATEAFF. CDR3 in DNA: TGTGCCAGCAGCGTAACCGGGACAGGGGCCACTGAAGCTTTCTTT.

This sequence joins TRBV4-1 and TRBJ2-3, with 7 bases aligning to TRBD2. Germline CDR1 MGHRA, CDR2 YSYEKL. There are 15 residues in the CDR3. Unmatched junction bases numbered 8, after V lost 4 bases and J lost 4 bases. CDR3 sequence reads: CASSPAGAFADTQYF. The CDR3 DNA reads TGCGCCAGCAGCCCCGCGGGAGCTTTTGCAGATACGCAGTATTTT.

This clone was seen only a few times. The chain recombines TRBV30 with TRBJ1-1; a weak D match, TRBD1 (5 bases). The germline V gene has CDR1 GTSNPN and CDR2 SVGIG (reference sequence). Trimming pared 4 bases from V and 11 bases from J, leaving 14 bases between. The CDR3 consists of 11 residues. The CDR3 bases are TGTGCCTGGACGGCGGAGGGGTTGGCTTTCTTT. This sequence encodes CAWTAEGLAFF.

A few counts support this clone. The CDR3 bases are TGTGCCAGCAGCTTGGGACGGGAGAGGAACACTGAAGCTTTCTTT. This gives the protein CASSLGRERNTEAFF. The chain couples TRBV5-4 to TRBJ1-1; the D is unclear. CDR1 is SGHNT and CDR2 is YYREEE in the germline V gene (reference sequence). The CDR3 loop spans 15 amino acids. Deletions cut 0 bases from V and 1 base from J, with 10 bases between.

The chain is built from TRBV19 and TRBJ2-7; TRBD2 aligns across 7 bases. CDR3 length equals 15 residues. Germline V gene data show CDR1 as LNHDA and CDR2 as SQIVND (reference sequence). J gave up 5 bases and V 4 bases, and 11 bases lay outside the gene matches. The CDR3 region is CASSRSGVPRDEQYF. CDR3 in DNA: TGTGCCAGTAGTAGGAGCGGGGTCCCTCGGGACGAGCAGTACTTC.

V and J are TRBV15 and TRBJ1-2; D ambiguous. Per the germline V gene, CDR1 is LNHNV and CDR2 is YYDKDF (reference sequence). The CDR3 extends over 13 amino acids. Trimming took 4 bases from V and 4 from J, leaving 10 bases between them. The CDR3 sequence: CATSTNYGYGYTF. For the CDR3, the DNA is TGTGCCACCAGCACAAATTACGGCTATGGCTACACCTTC.

V gene TRBV5-6 combines with J gene TRBJ2-1, with D possibly being TRBD1 (5 bases). Per the germline V gene, CDR1 is SGHDT and CDR2 is YYEEEE. Trimming shortened V by 4 bases and J by 1 base, and 12 bases separated the two germline ends. This CDR3 comprises 15 residues. CDR3 coding DNA: TGTGCCAGCAGCGAGACAGAAAGATCCTACAATGAGCAGTTCTTC. This gives the protein CASSETERSYNEQFF. The full variable domain, in which reference TRBV5-6 and TRBJ2-1 provide the parts outside the CDR3, is DAGVTQSPTHLIKTRGQQVTLRCSPKSGHDTVSWYQQALGQGPQFIFQYYEEEERQRGNFPDRFSGHQFPNYSSELNVNALLLGDSALYLCASSETERSYNEQFFGPGTRLTVL.

The V gene is TRBV24-1, the J gene TRBJ2-1; 7 bases are a match to TRBD2. Germline assignment: CDR1 KGHDR and CDR2 SFDVKD. The CDR3 has 15 residues. The junction had 8 bases not matched to a gene; V was cut back by 9 bases and J by 1 base. The CDR3 nucleotides read TGTGCCACCGCCGCAGGGCGGGGGTCCTACAATGAGCAGTTCTTC. This codes for CATAAGRGSYNEQFF.

The J gene is TRBJ1-5, the V gene TRBV2; 10 bases align to TRBD1. The CDR3 spans 15 residues. Germline lookup yields CDR1 SNHLY and CDR2 FYNNEI. V trimming: 6 bases; J trimming: 3 bases; junction bases outside the gene matches: 5. The CDR3 region is CASRDDRGPNQPQHF. The CDR3 DNA reads TGTGCCAGCAGAGACGACAGGGGGCCCAATCAGCCCCAGCATTTT.

The chain is built from TRBV28 and TRBJ2-3, with D possibly being TRBD2 (5 bases). This CDR3 comprises 14 residues. CDR1 and CDR2 from the germline V gene are MDHEN and SYDVKM. V lost 6 bases and J lost 6, with 16 bases in between. CDR3 loop: CASRPAVTTDTQYF. The CDR3, as DNA: TGTGCCAGCAGGCCAGCGGTAACCACGGATACGCAGTATTTT. The whole variable domain, filled in from reference TRBV28 and TRBJ2-3, reads DVKVTQSSRYLVKRTGEKVFLECVQDMDHENMFWYRQDPGLGLRLIYFSYDVKMKEKGDIPEGYSVSREKKERFSLILESASTNQTSMYLCASRPAVTTDTQYFGPGTRLTVL.

The chain is built from TRBV7-6 and TRBJ2-1; 7 bases are shared with TRBD2. CDR3 length: 15 residues. V trimming: 1 base; J trimming: 7 bases; junction bases outside the gene matches: 7. Per germline, CDR1 SGHVS and CDR2 FNYEAQ. CDR3 in DNA: TGTGCCAGCAGCTTAGTAGTCGGGAGGAAGAATGAGCAGTTCTTC. Translating gives CASSLVVGRKNEQFF.

The chain joins TRBV3-1 (or the pseudogene TRBV3-2) to TRBJ2-3, with D maybe TRBD2 (5 bases). The V end lost 1 base, the J end lost 5 bases, and 7 bases lay between the germline ends. Germline-derived CDR1 and CDR2 are LGHDT and YNNKEL (reference sequence). The CDR3 loop spans 13 amino acids. CDR3 DNA: TGTGCCAGCAGCCAAGGGCGGGTAGATACGCAGTATTTT. Translation: CASSQGRVDTQYF.

The chain carries TRBV19 and TRBJ1-1; 7 bases match TRBD1. Germline assignment: CDR1 LNHDA and CDR2 SQIVND (reference sequence). The junction had 17 bases not matched to a gene; V was cut back by 3 bases and J by 4 bases. The CDR3 is 18 residues long. CDR3 loop: CASSILLRGRLSPTEAFF. The CDR3 DNA sequence: TGTGCCAGTAGTATTCTATTGAGGGGGCGATTGTCCCCCACTGAAGCTTTCTTT.

CDR3 protein: CASSLDRVTEAFF. The CDR3 DNA sequence: TGTGCCAGCAGCTTAGACAGGGTTACTGAAGCTTTCTTT. The chain recombines TRBV7-8 with TRBJ1-1; D perhaps matches TRBD1 (6 bases). Germline assignment: CDR1 SGHVS and CDR2 FQNEAQ. V was pared by 1 base and J by 5 bases, with 8 bases between. This CDR3 spans 13 amino acids.

The J gene is TRBJ1-3, the V gene TRBV9; a possible D gene is TRBD1 (6 bases). The CDR3 sequence is 13 residues long. The V end lost 4 bases, the J end lost 7 bases, and 12 bases lay between the germline ends. Germline V gene data show CDR1 as SGDLS and CDR2 as YYNGEE. This chain's CDR3 is CASSTQGNNTIYF. Here the CDR3 DNA reads TGTGCCAGCAGCACCCAGGGGAATAACACCATATATTTT.

The chain links TRBV29-1 to TRBJ1-2; TRBD1 might be the D (5 bases). CDR1 is SQVTM and CDR2 is ANQGSEA in the germline V gene. Trimming pared 8 bases from V and 4 bases from J, leaving 14 bases between. The CDR3 has 12 residues. The CDR3, as DNA: TGCAGCTCCGGGGGGGAGAGCTATGGCTACACCTTC. Translation gives CSSGGESYGYTF.

The chain uses TRBV5-8 and TRBJ2-1; 10 bases fit TRBD2. V lost 4 bases and J lost 2; bases outside the gene matches: 9. The CDR3 totals 17 residues. Germline V CDR1 and CDR2: SGHTS, YDEGEE. This CDR3 is CASSPRSGRAPYNEQFF. In DNA form, the CDR3 reads TGTGCCAGCAGCCCACGGAGCGGGAGGGCCCCCTACAATGAGCAGTTCTTC.

There are a few counts of this clone. The V and J genes are TRBV7-8 and TRBJ1-2; 8 bases match TRBD1. The CDR3 has 15 amino acids. In germline, CDR1 is SGHVS, CDR2 FQNEAQ. The trim removed 1 base at V and 4 bases at J, leaving 5 bases unmatched. CDR3 protein: CASSLGRDRGYGYTF. CDR3 nucleotides: TGTGCCAGCAGCTTAGGCAGAGACAGGGGCTATGGCTACACCTTC.

V gene TRBV28 combines with J gene TRBJ2-7; the D gene is possibly TRBD1 (6 bases). V lost 2 bases and J 2 bases, leaving 16 bases between the germline ends. CDR1 and CDR2 from the germline V gene are MDHEN and SYDVKM. The CDR3 contains 16 residues. The CDR3, as DNA: TGTGCCAGCAGTTTAGAGGTTTACAGGGAAACCTACGAGCAGTACTTC. Its translation is CASSLEVYRETYEQYF. The variable domain in full, with the rest retrieved from reference TRBV28 and TRBJ2-7, is DVKVTQSSRYLVKRTGEKVFLECVQDMDHENMFWYRQDPGLGLRLIYFSYDVKMKEKGDIPEGYSVSREKKERFSLILESASTNQTSMYLCASSLEVYRETYEQYFGPGTRLTVT.

V gene TRBV27 combines with J gene TRBJ1-2; TRBD1 matches at 9 bases. The germline V gene has CDR1 MNHEY and CDR2 SMNVEV (reference sequence). The CDR3 contains 14 residues. Unmatched junction bases numbered 5, after V lost 5 bases and J lost 4 bases. The DNA for the CDR3 is TGTGCCAGCAGTCGGGACAGGGTTCTCTATGGCTACACCTTC. It yields the protein CASSRDRVLYGYTF.